This T cell receptor (beta chain) was retrieved from a study of tumor-infiltrating lymphocytes in primary liver carcinoma. Study-wide results and limits: Tumors carried a top-250-clone fraction significantly exceeding that of blood (p = 0.039).

On this clonotype: Its target is unknown.

A constant-region primer served to make TCR beta cDNA from about 0.45 ug total RNA. ARM-PCR, slightly modified, supplied the TCR beta libraries through three nested multiplex PCR rounds. Investigators reported that the first two PCR rounds, at 10 cycles each, used TRBV1-TRBV30 forward primers with a C-beta reverse primer. TCRdb redid the calling of the multiplex PCR reads with MiXCR, one entry per CDR3 protein. The sample contains roughly 78,000 distinct CDR3 sequences, about 64% of which appear only once. Per the germline V gene, CDR1 is DFQATT and CDR2 is SNEGSKA (reference sequence). The CDR3 consists of 14 residues. V lost 3 bases, J lost 0 bases, and 9 bases lay in between. Both RNA and DNA were isolated together from about 19-30 mg of bulk tissue that had not been sorted.

The sequenced sample consisted of liver tumor tissue from sampling region 4. As to subset: tumor region T4, right-lateral pole. The rearrangement joins TRBV20-1 to TRBJ2-1; no definite D call. The sequence was obtained from a woman in her sixties or seventies with primary liver carcinoma and hepatitis B virus infection. This CDR3 reads CSASKWSSYNEQFF. The DNA of the CDR3 is TGCAGTGCTAGTAAGTGGAGCTCCTACAATGAGCAGTTCTTC.